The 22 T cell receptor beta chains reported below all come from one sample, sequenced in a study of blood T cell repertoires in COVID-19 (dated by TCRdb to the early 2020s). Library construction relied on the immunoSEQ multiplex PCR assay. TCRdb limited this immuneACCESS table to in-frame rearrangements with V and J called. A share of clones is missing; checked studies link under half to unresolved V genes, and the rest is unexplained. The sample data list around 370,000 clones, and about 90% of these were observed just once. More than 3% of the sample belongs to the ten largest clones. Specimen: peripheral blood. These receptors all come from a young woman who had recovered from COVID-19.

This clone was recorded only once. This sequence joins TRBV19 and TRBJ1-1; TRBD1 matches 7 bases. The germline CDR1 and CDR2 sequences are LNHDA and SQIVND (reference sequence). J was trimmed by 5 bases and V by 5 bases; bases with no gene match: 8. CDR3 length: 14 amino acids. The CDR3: CASSPRQGRTEAFF. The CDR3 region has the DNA TGTGCCAGTAGTCCCAGACAGGGCAGGACTGAAGCTTTCTTT.

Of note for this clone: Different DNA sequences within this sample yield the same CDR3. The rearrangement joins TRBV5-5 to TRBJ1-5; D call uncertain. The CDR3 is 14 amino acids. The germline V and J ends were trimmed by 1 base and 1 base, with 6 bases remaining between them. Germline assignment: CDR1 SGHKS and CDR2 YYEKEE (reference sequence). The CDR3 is CASSLRVSNQPQHF. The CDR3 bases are TGTGCCAGCAGCTTGAGAGTAAGCAATCAGCCCCAGCATTTT.

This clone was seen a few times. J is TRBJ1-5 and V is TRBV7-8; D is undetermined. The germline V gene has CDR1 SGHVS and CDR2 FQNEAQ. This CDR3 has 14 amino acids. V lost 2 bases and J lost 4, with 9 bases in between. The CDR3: CASSLTGRNQPQHF. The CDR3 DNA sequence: TGTGCCAGCAGCTTAACGGGGAGAAATCAGCCCCAGCATTTT. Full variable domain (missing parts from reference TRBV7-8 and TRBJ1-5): GAGVSQSPRYKVAKRGQDVALRCDPISGHVSLFWYQQALGQGPEFLTYFQNEAQLDKSGLPSDRFFAERPEGSVSTLKIQRTQQEDSAVYLCASSLTGRNQPQHFGDGTRLSIL.

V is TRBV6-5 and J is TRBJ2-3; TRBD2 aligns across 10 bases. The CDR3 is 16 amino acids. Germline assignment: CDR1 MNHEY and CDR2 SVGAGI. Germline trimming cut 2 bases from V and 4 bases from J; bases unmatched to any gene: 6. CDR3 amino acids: CASSYQLAGVSDTQYF. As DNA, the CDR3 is TGTGCCAGCAGTTACCAGCTAGCGGGAGTGTCAGATACGCAGTATTTT.

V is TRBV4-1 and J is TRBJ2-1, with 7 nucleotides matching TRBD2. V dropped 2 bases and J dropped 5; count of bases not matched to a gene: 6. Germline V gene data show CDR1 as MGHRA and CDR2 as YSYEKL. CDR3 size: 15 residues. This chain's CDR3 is CASSQLSSGDNEQFF. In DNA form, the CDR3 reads TGCGCCAGCAGCCAATTGTCTAGCGGAGACAATGAGCAGTTCTTC.

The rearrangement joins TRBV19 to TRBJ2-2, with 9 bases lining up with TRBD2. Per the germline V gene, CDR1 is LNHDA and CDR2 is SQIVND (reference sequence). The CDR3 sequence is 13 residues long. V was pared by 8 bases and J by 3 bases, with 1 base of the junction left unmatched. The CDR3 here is CASGLAYTGELFF. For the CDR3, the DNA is TGTGCCAGTGGACTAGCGTACACCGGGGAGCTGTTTTTT.

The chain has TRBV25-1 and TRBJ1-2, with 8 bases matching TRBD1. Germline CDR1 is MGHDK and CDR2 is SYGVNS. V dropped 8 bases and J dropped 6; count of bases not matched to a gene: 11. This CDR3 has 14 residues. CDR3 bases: TGTGCCAGCCTTGGACAGGGTAGGGTAAATGGCTACACCTTC. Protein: CASLGQGRVNGYTF.

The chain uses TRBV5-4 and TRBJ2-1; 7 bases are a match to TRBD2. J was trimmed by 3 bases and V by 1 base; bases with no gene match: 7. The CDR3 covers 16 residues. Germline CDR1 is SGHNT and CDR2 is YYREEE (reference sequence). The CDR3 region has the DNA TGTGCCAGCAGCTTGTCTAGCGGAAAATACTACAATGAGCAGTTCTTC. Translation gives CASSLSSGKYYNEQFF.

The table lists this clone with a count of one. CDR3 bases: TGTGCCAGCAGTCGAAGACAGGATCGGAGCACTGAAGCTTTCTTT. Its translation: CASSRRQDRSTEAFF. The chain carries TRBV6-2 or TRBV6-3 and TRBJ1-1; TRBD1 is a possible D gene (6 bases). This CDR3 spans 15 amino acids. CDR1 is MNHEY and CDR2 is SVGEGT in the germline V gene. The germline V and J ends were trimmed by 5 bases and 4 bases, with 17 bases remaining between them.

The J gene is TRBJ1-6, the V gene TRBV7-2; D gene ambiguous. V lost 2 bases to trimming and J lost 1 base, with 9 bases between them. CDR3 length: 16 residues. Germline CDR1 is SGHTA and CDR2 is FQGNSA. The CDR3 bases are TGTGCCAGCAGCTTAACCTCGGGGTCCTATAATTCACCCCTCCACTTT. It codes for CASSLTSGSYNSPLHF.

The CDR3 bases are TGTGCCAGCAGCCAAGATGGCCAACCACAGCCAGCTGAACCCTATGGCTACACCTTC. This codes for CASSQDGQPQPAEPYGYTF. This chain uses TRBV3-1 (or the pseudogene TRBV3-2) with TRBJ1-2; unclear D gene. Per germline, CDR1 LGHDT and CDR2 YNNKEL (reference sequence). This CDR3 region has 19 residues. Trimming took off 0 bases at V and 4 bases at J, with 24 bases between the two ends.

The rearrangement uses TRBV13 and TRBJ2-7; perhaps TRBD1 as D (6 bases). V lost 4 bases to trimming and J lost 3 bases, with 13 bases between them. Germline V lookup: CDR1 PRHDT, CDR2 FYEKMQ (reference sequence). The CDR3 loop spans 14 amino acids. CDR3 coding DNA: TGTGCCAGCAGCTCCGGGACATTTAGCTACGAGCAGTACGTC. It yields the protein CASSSGTFSYEQYV.

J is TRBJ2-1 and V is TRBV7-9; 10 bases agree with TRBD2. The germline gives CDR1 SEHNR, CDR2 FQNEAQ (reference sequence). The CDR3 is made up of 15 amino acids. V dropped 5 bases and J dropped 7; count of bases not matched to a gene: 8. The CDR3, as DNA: TGTGCCAGCAGCCCCAATAGCGGGAGGCGGAATGAGCAGTTCTTC. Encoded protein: CASSPNSGRRNEQFF.

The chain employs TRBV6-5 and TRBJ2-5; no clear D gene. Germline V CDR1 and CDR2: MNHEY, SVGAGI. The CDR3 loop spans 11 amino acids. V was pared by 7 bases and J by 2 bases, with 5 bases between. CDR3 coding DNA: TGTGCCAGCACCTTACAAGAGACCCAGTACTTC. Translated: CASTLQETQYF.

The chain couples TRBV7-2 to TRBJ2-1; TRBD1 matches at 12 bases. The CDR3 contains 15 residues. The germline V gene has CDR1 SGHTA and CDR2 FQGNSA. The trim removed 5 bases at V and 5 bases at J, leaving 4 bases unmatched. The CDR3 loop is CASSLGQGAHNEQFF. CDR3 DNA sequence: TGTGCCAGCAGCCTGGGACAGGGGGCGCACAATGAGCAGTTCTTC.

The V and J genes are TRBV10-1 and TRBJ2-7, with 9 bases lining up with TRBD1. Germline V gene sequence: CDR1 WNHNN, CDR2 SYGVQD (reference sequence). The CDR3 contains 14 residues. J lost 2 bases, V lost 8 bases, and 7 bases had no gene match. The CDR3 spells CASGRTGDTYEQYV. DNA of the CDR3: TGCGCCAGCGGTAGGACAGGGGATACCTACGAGCAGTACGTC.

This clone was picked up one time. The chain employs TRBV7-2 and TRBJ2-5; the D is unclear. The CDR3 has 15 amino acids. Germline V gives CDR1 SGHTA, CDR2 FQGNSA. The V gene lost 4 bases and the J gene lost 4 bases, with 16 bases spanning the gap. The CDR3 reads CASSSTTDPLETQYF. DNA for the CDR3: TGTGCCAGCAGCTCCACAACAGATCCCTTAGAGACCCAGTACTTC.

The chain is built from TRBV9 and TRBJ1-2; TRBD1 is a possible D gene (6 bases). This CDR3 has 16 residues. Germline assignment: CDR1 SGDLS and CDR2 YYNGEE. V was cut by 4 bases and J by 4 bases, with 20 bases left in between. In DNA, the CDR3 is TGTGCCAGCAGCACGATGCCCGGGGGGCTAGTCTATGGCTACACCTTC. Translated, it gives CASSTMPGGLVYGYTF. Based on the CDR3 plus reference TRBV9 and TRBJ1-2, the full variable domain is DSGVTQTPKHLITATGQRVTLRCSPRSGDLSVYWYQQSLDQGLQFLIQYYNGEERAKGNILERFSAQQFPDLHSELNLSSLELGDSALYFCASSTMPGGLVYGYTFGSGTRLTVV.

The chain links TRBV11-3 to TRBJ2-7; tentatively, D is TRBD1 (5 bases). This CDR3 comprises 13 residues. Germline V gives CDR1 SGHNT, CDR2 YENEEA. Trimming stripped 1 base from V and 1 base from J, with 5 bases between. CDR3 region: CASSLAGSYEQYV. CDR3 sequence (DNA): TGTGCCAGCAGCTTAGCAGGGTCCTACGAGCAGTACGTC.

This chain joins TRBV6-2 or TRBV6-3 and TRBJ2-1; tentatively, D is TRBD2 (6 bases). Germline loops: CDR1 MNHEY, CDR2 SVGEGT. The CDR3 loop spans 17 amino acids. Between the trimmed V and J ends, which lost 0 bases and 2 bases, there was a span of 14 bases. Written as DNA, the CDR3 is TGTGCCAGCAGTTACTCTTTACCCGGGAGAGCCTACAATGAGCAGTTCTTC. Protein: CASSYSLPGRAYNEQFF.

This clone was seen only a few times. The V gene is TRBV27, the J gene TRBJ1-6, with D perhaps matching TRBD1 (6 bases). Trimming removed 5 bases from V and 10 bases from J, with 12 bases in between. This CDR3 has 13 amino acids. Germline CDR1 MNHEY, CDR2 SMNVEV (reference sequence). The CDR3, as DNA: TGTGCCAGCAGTACAAACAGGGACTCACCCCTCCACTTT. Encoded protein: CASSTNRDSPLHF.

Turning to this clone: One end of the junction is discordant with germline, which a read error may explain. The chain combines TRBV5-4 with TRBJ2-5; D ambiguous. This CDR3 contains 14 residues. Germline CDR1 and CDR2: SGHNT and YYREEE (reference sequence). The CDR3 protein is CASSSVVRPESQYF. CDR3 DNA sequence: TGTGCCAGCAGCTCAGTGGTAAGGCCGGAGAGCCAGTACTTC.